This T cell receptor (beta chain) was documented in a study of blood T cell repertoires in COVID-19. The overall study: The United States, Italy and Spain were the sources of the acute and convalescent COVID-19 samples. Sources were T cells, B-cell-depleted T cells, or PBMCs; the material itself was cDNA or gDNA.

Per the study methods: Reference gene primer amplification yielded estimated nucleated cell counts. Some clones are missing from TCRdb's copy, which holds only in-frame ones; the method was immunoSEQ multiplex PCR. D and trimming come from the DNA, and the V and J calls and clone size come from that table. The sample has around 100,000 clones, about 89% seen once; the top ten hold approximately 2.2%. V lost 3 bases to trimming and J lost 3 bases; unmatched junction nucleotides: 5. CDR1 and CDR2 from the germline V gene are SGDLS and YYNGEE. This CDR3 has 14 amino acids. V gene TRBV9 combines with J gene TRBJ1-2, with 7 bases matching TRBD1. The TCR comes from a man between 45 and 60 years old with active COVID-19. Sequenced sample: peripheral blood. CDR3 sequence reads: CASSAGQRYYGYTF. The DNA of the CDR3 is TGTGCCAGCAGCGCGGGACAGAGATACTATGGCTACACCTTC.